Reported below is one TCR beta chain. Its antigen is as yet unknown. This specimen belongs to a study of T cells in Graves' hyperthyroidism and ophthalmopathy. Study observations and caveats: Ophthalmopathy was separated from stable hyperthyroidism by a 13 V-J model. Expanded thyroid clonotypes (above 0.001) were mostly also found in blood.

This CDR3 comprises 14 residues. V gave up 5 bases and J gave up 3 bases, with 13 bases separating them. Germline V gene data show CDR1 as MDHEN and CDR2 as SYDVKM. RNA transcripts gave rise to amplified TCR beta CDR3 regions. A first-round RT-PCR of the TCR CDR3 used the HTBI primer set. Each CDR3 protein is one row after TCRdb ran MiXCR on the multiplex PCR reads. The repertoire holds roughly 380,000 distinct CDR3 sequences, with roughly 15% as singletons. Exclusion criteria comprised uncontrolled infection, other autoimmune disease, pregnancy or lactation. The chain couples TRBV28 to TRBJ1-1, with no clear D. Sequenced input: blood. This sequence originates from a woman aged 18-29 years with Graves' hyperthyroidism. CDR3 sequence reads: CASSPRWAYTEAFF. In DNA, the CDR3 is TGTGCCAGCAGTCCCCGATGGGCTTACACTGAAGCTTTCTTT.